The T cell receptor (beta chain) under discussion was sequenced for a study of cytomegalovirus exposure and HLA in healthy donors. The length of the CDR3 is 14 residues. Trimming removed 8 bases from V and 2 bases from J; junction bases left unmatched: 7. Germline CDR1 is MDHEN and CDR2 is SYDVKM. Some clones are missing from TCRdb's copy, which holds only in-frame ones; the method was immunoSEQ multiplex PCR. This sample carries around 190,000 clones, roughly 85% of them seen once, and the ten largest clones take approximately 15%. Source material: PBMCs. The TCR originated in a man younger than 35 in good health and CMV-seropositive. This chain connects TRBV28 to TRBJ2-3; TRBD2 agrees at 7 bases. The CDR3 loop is CASLRRGFTDTQYF. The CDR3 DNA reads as TGTGCCAGCCTGAGGCGGGGGTTCACAGATACGCAGTATTTT.